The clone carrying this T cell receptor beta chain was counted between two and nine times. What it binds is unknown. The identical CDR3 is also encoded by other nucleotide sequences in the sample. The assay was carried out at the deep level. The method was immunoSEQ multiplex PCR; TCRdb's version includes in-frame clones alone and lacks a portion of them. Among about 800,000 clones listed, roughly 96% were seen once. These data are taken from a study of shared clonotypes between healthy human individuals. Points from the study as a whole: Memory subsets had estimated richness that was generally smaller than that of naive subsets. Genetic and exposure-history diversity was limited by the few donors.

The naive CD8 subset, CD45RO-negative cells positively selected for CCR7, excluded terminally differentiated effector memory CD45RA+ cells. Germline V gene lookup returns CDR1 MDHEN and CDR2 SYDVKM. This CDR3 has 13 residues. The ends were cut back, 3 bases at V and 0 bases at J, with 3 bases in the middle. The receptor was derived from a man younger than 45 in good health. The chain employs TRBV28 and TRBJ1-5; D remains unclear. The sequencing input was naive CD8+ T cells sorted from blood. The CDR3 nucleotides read TGTGCCAGCAGTTTGGATAGCAATCAGCCCCAGCATTTT. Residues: CASSLDSNQPQHF. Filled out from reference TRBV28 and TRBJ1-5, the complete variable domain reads DVKVTQSSRYLVKRTGEKVFLECVQDMDHENMFWYRQDPGLGLRLIYFSYDVKMKEKGDIPEGYSVSREKKERFSLILESASTNQTSMYLCASSLDSNQPQHFGDGTRLSIL.